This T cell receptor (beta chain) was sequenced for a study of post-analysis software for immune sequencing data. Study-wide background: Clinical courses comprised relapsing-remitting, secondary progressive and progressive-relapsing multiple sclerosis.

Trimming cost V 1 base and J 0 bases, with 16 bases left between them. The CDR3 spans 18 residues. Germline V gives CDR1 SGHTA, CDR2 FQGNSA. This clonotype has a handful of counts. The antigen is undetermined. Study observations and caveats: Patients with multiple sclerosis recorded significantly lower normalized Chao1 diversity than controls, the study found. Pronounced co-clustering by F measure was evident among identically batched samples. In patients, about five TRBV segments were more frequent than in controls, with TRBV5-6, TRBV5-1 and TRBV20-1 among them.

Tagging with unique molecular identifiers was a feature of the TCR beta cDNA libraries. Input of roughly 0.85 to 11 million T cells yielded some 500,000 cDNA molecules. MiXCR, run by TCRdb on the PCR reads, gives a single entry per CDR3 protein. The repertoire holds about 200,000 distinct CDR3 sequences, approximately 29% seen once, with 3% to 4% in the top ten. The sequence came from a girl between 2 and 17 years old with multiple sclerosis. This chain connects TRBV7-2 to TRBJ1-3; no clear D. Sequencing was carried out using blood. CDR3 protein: CASSLVERRSFSGNTIYF. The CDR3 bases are TGTGCCAGCAGCTTAGTTGAACGGAGGAGCTTCTCTGGAAACACCATATATTTT.